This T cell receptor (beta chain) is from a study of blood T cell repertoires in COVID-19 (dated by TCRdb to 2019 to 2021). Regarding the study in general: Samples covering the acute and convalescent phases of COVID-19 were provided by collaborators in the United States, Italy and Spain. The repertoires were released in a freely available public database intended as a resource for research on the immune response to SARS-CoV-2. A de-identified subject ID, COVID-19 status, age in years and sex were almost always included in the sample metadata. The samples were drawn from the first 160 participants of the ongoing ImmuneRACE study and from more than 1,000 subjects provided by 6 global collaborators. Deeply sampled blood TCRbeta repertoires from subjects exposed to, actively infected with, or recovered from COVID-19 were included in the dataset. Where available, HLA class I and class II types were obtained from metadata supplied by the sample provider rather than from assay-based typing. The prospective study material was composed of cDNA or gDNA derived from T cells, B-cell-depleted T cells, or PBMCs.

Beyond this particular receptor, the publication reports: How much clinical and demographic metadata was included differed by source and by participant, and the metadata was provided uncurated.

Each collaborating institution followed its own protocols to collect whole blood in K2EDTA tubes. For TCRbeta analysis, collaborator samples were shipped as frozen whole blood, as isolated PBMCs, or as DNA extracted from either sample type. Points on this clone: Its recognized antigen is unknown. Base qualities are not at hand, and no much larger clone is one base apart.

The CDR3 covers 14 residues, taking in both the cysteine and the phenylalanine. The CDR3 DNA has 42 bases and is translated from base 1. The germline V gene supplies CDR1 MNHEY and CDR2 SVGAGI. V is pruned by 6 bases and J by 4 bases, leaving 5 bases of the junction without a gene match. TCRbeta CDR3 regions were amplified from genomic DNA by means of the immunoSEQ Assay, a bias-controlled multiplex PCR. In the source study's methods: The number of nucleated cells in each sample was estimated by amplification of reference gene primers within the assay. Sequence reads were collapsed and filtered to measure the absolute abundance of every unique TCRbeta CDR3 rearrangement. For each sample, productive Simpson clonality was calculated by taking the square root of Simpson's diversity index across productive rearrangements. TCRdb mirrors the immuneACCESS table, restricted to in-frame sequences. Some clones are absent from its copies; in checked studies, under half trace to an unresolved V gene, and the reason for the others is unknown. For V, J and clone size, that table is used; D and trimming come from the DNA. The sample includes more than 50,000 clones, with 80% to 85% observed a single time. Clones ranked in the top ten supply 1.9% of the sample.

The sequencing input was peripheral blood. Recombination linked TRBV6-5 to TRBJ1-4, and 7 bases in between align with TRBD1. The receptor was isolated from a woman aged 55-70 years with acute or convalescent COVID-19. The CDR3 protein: CASRFTGDNEKLFF. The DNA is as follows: TGTGCCAGCAGATTTACAGGGGATAATGAAAAACTGTTTTTT.